This T cell receptor beta chain was observed in a study of patients and donors after allogeneic stem cell transplantation. TCRdb reanalysed the RT-PCR reads using MiXCR and keeps one entry per CDR3 protein. Altogether 95,000 to 120,000 distinct CDR3 sequences are present, roughly 37% being singletons, with the ten largest covering around 30%. This clonotype was seen a few times. The sequence was obtained from a human donor who was either an allogeneic HSCT recipient or a stem cell or donor lymphocyte infusion donor (not recorded which). It is not recorded whose cells these are; they may come from a transplant donor. Sequencing was carried out using blood, either unsorted or a sorted T cell fraction (not recorded which).

The CDR3 region is CASNTRSRGANQPQHF. Here the CDR3 DNA reads TGTGCCAGTAATACAAGGAGCCGGGGCGCCAATCAGCCCCAGCATTTT. The V gene is TRBV19, the J gene TRBJ1-5; D might be TRBD1 (5 bases). CDR3 length: 16 residues. V lost 7 bases, J lost 3 bases, and 19 bases lay in between. Germline CDR1 and CDR2: LNHDA and SQIVND (reference sequence).